The 26 T cell receptor beta chains listed next were all sequenced from one sample in a study of PD-L1 blockade in urothelial cancer. Measured with immunoSEQ multiplex PCR; TCRdb has only the in-frame clones, and not every one. The sample lists about 45,000 clones, about 90% occurring once. Time point: peripheral blood 6 weeks after treatment start. The source was PBMCs, collected around atezolizumab (anti-PD-L1) treatment. These receptors originate from a man aged 70 or older with urothelial cancer.

The rearrangement uses TRBV5-1 and TRBJ2-1; 15 bases fit TRBD2. Germline V gives CDR1 SGHRS, CDR2 YFSETQ. Trimming cost V 1 base and J 7 bases; bases outside gene matches: 12. The CDR3 spans 19 residues. The CDR3 coding sequence is TGCGCCAGCAGCTTGCGAGGACTAGCGGGAGGGAACTTGGGGAATGAGCAGTTCTTC. Protein sequence: CASSLRGLAGGNLGNEQFF. Supplemented by reference TRBV5-1 and TRBJ2-1, the full variable domain reads KAGVTQTPRYLIKTRGQQVTLSCSPISGHRSVSWYQQTPGQGLQFLFEYFSETQRNKGNFPGRFSGRQFSNSRSEMNVSTLELGDSALYLCASSLRGLAGGNLGNEQFFGPGTRLTVL.

This rearrangement joins TRBV20-1 to TRBJ1-2; D unresolved. The CDR3 consists of 11 residues. The V end was cut by 1 base, the J end by 7 bases, with 7 bases between. Germline CDR1 is DFQATT and CDR2 is SNEGSKA (reference sequence). The chain's CDR3 is CSARGASGYTF. The DNA for the CDR3 is TGCAGTGCTAGAGGGGCCAGTGGCTACACCTTC.

Note on this clone: Mismatch with germline at one junction end may stem from a read error. This chain uses TRBV4-1 with TRBJ2-3; D is possibly TRBD2 (5 bases). The CDR3 totals 14 residues. CDR1 is MGHRA and CDR2 is YSYEKL in the germline V gene. CDR3 region: CASSQVGSRDTQYF. The CDR3 DNA reads TGCGCCAGCAGCCAAGTTGGGAGCAGAGATACGCAGTATTTT.

J is TRBJ2-3 and V is TRBV10-3; 8 bases are a match to TRBD1. V lost 4 bases, J lost 5 bases, and 8 bases stayed unmatched. CDR3 length equals 15 residues. Germline V gene data show CDR1 as ENHRY and CDR2 as SYGVKD. The CDR3 loop reads CAISGRTGLGDTQYF. In DNA form, the CDR3 reads TGTGCCATCAGTGGACGGACAGGGTTAGGAGATACGCAGTATTTT.

This clone was seen a single time. This sequence joins TRBV18 and TRBJ2-7, with D perhaps TRBD2 (5 bases). Germline-derived CDR1 and CDR2 are KGHSH and LQKENI. Trimming shortened V by 6 bases and J by 0 bases, and 15 bases separated the two germline ends. The CDR3 sequence is 15 residues long. CDR3 loop: CASSSSSLSSYEQYF. The CDR3 DNA sequence: TGTGCCAGCTCGTCTAGCAGTTTAAGCTCCTACGAGCAGTACTTC.

This clone was counted a single time. CDR3 coding DNA: TGTGCCAGCAGCCTTGGGGAGGGTTACGAGCAGTACTTC. Its translation: CASSLGEGYEQYF. The chain joins TRBV5-4 to TRBJ2-7, with 7 bases that match TRBD2. The CDR3 length is 13 residues. Per germline, CDR1 SGHNT and CDR2 YYREEE (reference sequence). The trim removed 4 bases at V and 4 bases at J, leaving 5 bases unmatched.

The sample holds a few counts of this clone. V gene TRBV9 combines with J gene TRBJ2-7; a possible D gene is TRBD1 (6 bases). This CDR3 region has 15 residues. V was clipped by 0 bases and J by 4 bases, with 14 bases between them. The germline CDR1 and CDR2 sequences are SGDLS and YYNGEE. CDR3: CASSVDGTMGYEQYF. CDR3 DNA sequence: TGTGCCAGCAGCGTAGATGGGACAATGGGGTACGAGCAGTACTTC.

The chain employs TRBV5-5 and TRBJ2-3, with D perhaps matching TRBD1 (5 bases). CDR3 length: 13 amino acids. CDR1 is SGHKS, CDR2 YYEKEE, per germline (reference sequence). V lost 4 bases to trimming and J lost 6 bases, with 12 bases between them. The CDR3 reads CASSQGFVDTQYF. The DNA of the CDR3 is TGTGCCAGCAGCCAGGGATTTGTCGATACGCAGTATTTT.

The chain links TRBV27 to TRBJ2-7, with 12 nucleotides matching TRBD2. Trimming removed 5 bases from V and 6 bases from J; junction bases left unmatched: 5. CDR1 MNHEY and CDR2 SMNVEV come from the germline V gene (reference sequence). This CDR3 spans 14 amino acids. This CDR3 is CASSETSGRGEQYF. CDR3 in DNA: TGTGCCAGCAGTGAGACTAGCGGGAGAGGCGAGCAGTACTTC.

Written as DNA, the CDR3 is TGTGCCAGCAGTCGGCAGGGACAGGGTCCAGATACGCAGTATTTT. Its translation: CASSRQGQGPDTQYF. The V gene is TRBV6-5, the J gene TRBJ2-3, with 9 bases fitting TRBD1. With V trimmed by 5 bases and J by 4 bases, 7 bases remained unmatched. There are 15 residues in the CDR3. The germline CDR1 and CDR2 sequences are MNHEY and SVGAGI.

This clone was detected once. This rearrangement joins TRBV7-2 to TRBJ1-4; D remains unclear. The CDR3 covers 15 residues. Germline values: CDR1 SGHTA, CDR2 FQGNSA. V lost 1 base, J lost 0 bases, and 6 bases lay in between. The CDR3 DNA is TGTGCCAGCAGCTTAGGAGAGGCAACTAATGAAAAACTGTTTTTT. Its translation: CASSLGEATNEKLFF.

V and J are TRBV28 and TRBJ2-1; 9 bases are a match to TRBD1. CDR3 length equals 16 residues. Unmatched junction bases numbered 12, after V lost 5 bases and J lost 7 bases. Germline V gene lookup returns CDR1 MDHEN and CDR2 SYDVKM. The CDR3 DNA sequence: TGTGCCAGCAGTCCACCGCTTCTGACAGGGGGAAATGAGCAGTTCTTC. Encoded protein: CASSPPLLTGGNEQFF.

The chain couples TRBV27 to TRBJ2-1; 14 positions agree with TRBD2. The CDR3 is made up of 15 amino acids. V was pared by 2 bases and J by 8 bases, with 2 bases of the junction left unmatched. Germline CDR1 and CDR2: MNHEY and SMNVEV (reference sequence). CDR3 sequence (DNA): TGTGCCAGCAGTTTAGGGACTAGCGGGAGCTATGAGCAGTTCTTC. Protein product: CASSLGTSGSYEQFF.

The CDR3 DNA is TGTGCCAGCAGTACAGGGGATCAGCCCCAGCATTTT. Translated, it gives CASSTGDQPQHF. J is TRBJ1-5 and V is TRBV6-6; TRBD1 matches at 7 bases. This CDR3 comprises 12 residues. Looked up from germline, CDR1 is MNHNY and CDR2 is SVGAGI (reference sequence). Trimming took 5 bases from V and 5 from J; bases not matched to a gene: 0.

The genes are TRBV11-1 and TRBJ2-1; unclear D gene. V was clipped by 2 bases and J by 5 bases, with 16 bases between them. The germline gives CDR1 SGHAT, CDR2 FQDESV (reference sequence). This CDR3 spans 16 amino acids. DNA for the CDR3: TGTGCCAGCAGCTTAAAGCATTTGCGGAACCACAATGAGCAGTTCTTC. Its translation: CASSLKHLRNHNEQFF.

The J gene is TRBJ2-7, the V gene TRBV5-1; TRBD1 agrees at 12 bases. From germline, CDR1 is SGHRS and CDR2 YFSETQ. Trimming took 4 bases from V and 4 from J; bases not matched to a gene: 18. The CDR3 sequence is 19 residues long. The CDR3, as DNA: TGCGCCAGCAGCATGGGACAGGGGGCATCGGGACTAGCAGAGTACGAGCAGTACTTC. Amino acids: CASSMGQGASGLAEYEQYF.

The chain uses TRBV19 and TRBJ1-3, with TRBD1 matching over 7 bases. Trimming removed 8 bases from V and 0 bases from J; junction bases left unmatched: 4. Germline V CDR1 and CDR2: LNHDA, SQIVND (reference sequence). The CDR3 is 14 residues long. DNA for the CDR3: TGTGCCAGTGGACGGACAGGCTCTGGAAACACCATATATTTT. It specifies CASGRTGSGNTIYF.

The rearrangement uses TRBV11-2 and TRBJ2-7; 12 positions match TRBD2. Per the germline V gene, CDR1 is SGHAT and CDR2 is FQNNGV. J lost 5 bases, V lost 4 bases, and 9 bases had no gene match. The CDR3 is made up of 16 amino acids. CDR3 bases: TGTGCCAGCAGCTCCGGAGCGGGACTAGCGGGTAACGAGCAGTACTTC. It is translated as CASSSGAGLAGNEQYF.

V is TRBV19 and J is TRBJ1-1; 7 positions agree with TRBD1. CDR1 and CDR2 from the germline V gene are LNHDA and SQIVND (reference sequence). Trimming cost V 9 bases and J 1 base; bases outside gene matches: 14. The CDR3 runs 16 residues. CDR3 sequence reads: CASADYRDSSNTEAFF. In nucleotides, the CDR3 is TGTGCCAGCGCAGACTACCGGGACAGCTCGAACACTGAAGCTTTCTTT.

The rearrangement uses TRBV5-4 and TRBJ2-7, with 8 positions matching TRBD1. V shed 2 bases, J shed 5 bases, and the junction held 6 bases outside the gene matches. This CDR3 is 14 amino acids long. In germline, CDR1 is SGHNT, CDR2 YYREEE (reference sequence). CDR3 DNA sequence: TGTGCCAGCAGCTTCGGACAGGGTCCGGACGAGCAGTACTTC. This codes for CASSFGQGPDEQYF.

Of note for this clone: Its ends do not fully match the called genes, so a read error is possible. The chain uses TRBV29-1 and TRBJ2-1; D might be TRBD2 (6 bases). The germline gives CDR1 SQVTM, CDR2 ANQGSEA. This CDR3 comprises 14 residues. In nucleotides, the CDR3 is TGCAGCGTTGAACGGATAGCGGATCGGGGTTTAGCGATCTTC. Protein: CSVERIADRGLAIF.

The V gene is TRBV5-1, the J gene TRBJ2-3, with TRBD2 matching over 12 bases. The CDR3 has 14 amino acids. Germline V lookup: CDR1 SGHRS, CDR2 YFSETQ. V lost 6 bases, J lost 4 bases, and 3 bases stayed unmatched. CDR3 region: CASTTSGRPDTQYF. The CDR3, as DNA: TGCGCCAGCACCACTAGCGGGAGGCCAGATACGCAGTATTTT.

CDR3 loop: CARTYRGRTNEKLFF. For the CDR3, the DNA is TGTGCCAGGACCTACAGGGGGCGAACTAATGAAAAACTGTTTTTT. This chain links TRBV27 with TRBJ1-4; 9 nucleotides align to TRBD1. Trimming took 9 bases from V and 1 from J; bases not matched to a gene: 6. CDR1 and CDR2 from the germline V gene are MNHEY and SMNVEV (reference sequence). The CDR3 extends over 15 amino acids.

The chain uses TRBV27 and TRBJ2-3; perhaps TRBD1 as D (5 bases). Deletions cut 7 bases from V and 2 bases from J, with 16 bases between. The CDR3 totals 15 residues. Germline CDR1 is MNHEY and CDR2 is SMNVEV (reference sequence). The DNA for the CDR3 is TGTGCCAGCACCTCCTTGACAGAACCCACAGATACGCAGTATTTT. Its translation is CASTSLTEPTDTQYF.

This rearrangement joins TRBV19 to TRBJ2-1; TRBD2 matches 10 bases. V dropped 6 bases and J dropped 4; count of bases not matched to a gene: 3. This CDR3 has 14 residues. Germline V gene lookup returns CDR1 LNHDA and CDR2 SQIVND (reference sequence). CDR3 sequence reads: CASSGLAVYNEQFF. Written as DNA, the CDR3 is TGTGCCAGTAGCGGACTAGCGGTGTACAATGAGCAGTTCTTC.

The chain carries TRBV5-6 and TRBJ2-7; D gene uncertain. CDR1 and CDR2 from the germline V gene are SGHDT and YYEEEE. CDR3 length: 13 residues. V lost 2 bases, J lost 6 bases, and 12 bases lay in between. The CDR3 loop reads CASSFVSESEQYF. The DNA of the CDR3 is TGTGCCAGCAGCTTCGTTTCTGAGTCCGAGCAGTACTTC.